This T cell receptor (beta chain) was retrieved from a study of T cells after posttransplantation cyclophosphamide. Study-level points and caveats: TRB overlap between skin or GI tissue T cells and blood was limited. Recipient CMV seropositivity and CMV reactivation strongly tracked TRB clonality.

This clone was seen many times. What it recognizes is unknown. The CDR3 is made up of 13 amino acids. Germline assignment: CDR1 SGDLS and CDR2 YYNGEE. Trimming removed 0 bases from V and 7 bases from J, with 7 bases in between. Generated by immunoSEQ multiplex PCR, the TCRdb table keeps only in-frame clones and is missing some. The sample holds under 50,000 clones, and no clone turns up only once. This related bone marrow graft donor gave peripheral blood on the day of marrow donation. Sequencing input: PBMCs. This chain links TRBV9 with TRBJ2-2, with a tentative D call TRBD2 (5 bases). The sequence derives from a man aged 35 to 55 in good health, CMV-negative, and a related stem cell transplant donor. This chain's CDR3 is CASSVEADGELFF. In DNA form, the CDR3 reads TGTGCCAGCAGCGTAGAAGCGGACGGGGAGCTGTTTTTT.